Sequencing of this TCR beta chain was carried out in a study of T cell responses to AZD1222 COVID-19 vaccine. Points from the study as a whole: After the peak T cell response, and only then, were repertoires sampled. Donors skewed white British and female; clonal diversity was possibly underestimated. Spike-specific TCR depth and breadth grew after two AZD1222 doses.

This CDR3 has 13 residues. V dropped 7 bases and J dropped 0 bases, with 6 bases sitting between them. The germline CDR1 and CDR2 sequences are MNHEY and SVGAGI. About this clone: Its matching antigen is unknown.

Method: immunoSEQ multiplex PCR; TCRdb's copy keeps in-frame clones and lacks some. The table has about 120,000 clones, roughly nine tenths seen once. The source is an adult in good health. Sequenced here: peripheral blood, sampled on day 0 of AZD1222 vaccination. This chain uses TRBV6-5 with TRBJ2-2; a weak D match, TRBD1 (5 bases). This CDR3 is CASIQANTGELFF. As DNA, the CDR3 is TGTGCCAGCATACAGGCGAACACCGGGGAGCTGTTTTTT.